This note documents a single T cell receptor (beta chain) sequence. The data stem from a study of blood T cell repertoires in COVID-19. On the study more broadly: The United States, Italy and Spain supplied acute and convalescent COVID-19 samples. Sample material is recorded as cDNA or gDNA derived from T cells, B-cell-depleted T cells, or PBMCs.

The V gene's germline CDR1 is MDHEN and CDR2 SYDVKM. V lost 2 bases to trimming and J lost 0 bases, with 7 bases between them. This CDR3 contains 14 residues. How the authors handled the data: Researchers report that nucleated cell counts were estimated from reference gene primer amplification. This table comes from immunoSEQ multiplex PCR, and its TCRdb copy is limited to in-frame clones, with some not included. That table gives V, J and clone size, and the DNA gave D and trimming. The sample contains some 150,000 clones, over 65% of which appear only once. The source material was peripheral blood. The V call is TRBV28, the J call TRBJ1-1; D not resolved. This clonotype was sampled from a man aged 70 or older with acute or convalescent COVID-19. CDR3 nucleotide sequence: TGTGCCAGCAGTTTAGGGCAGATGAACACTGAAGCTTTCTTT. Translated: CASSLGQMNTEAFF.